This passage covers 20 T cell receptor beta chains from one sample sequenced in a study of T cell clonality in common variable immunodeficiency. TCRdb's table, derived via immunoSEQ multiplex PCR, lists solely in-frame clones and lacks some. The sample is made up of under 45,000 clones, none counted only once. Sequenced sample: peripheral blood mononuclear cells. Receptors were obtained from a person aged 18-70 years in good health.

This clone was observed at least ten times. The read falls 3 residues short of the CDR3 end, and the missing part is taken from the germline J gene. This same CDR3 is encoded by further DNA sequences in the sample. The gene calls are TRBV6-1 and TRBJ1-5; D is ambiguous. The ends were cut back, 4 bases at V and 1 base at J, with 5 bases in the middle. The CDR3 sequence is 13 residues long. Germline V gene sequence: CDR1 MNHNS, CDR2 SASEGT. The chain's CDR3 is CASSVSSNQPQHF. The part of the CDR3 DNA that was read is TGTGCCAGCAGTGTTTCAAGCAATCAGCCC.

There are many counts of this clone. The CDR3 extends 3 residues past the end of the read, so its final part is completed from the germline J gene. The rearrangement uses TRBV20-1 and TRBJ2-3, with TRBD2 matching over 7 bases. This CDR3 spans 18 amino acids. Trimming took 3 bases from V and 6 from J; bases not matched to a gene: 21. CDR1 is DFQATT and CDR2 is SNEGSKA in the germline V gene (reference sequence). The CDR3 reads CSASSLSGSPGGGDTQYF. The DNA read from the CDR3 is TGCAGTGCTAGCTCCCTTAGCGGATCTCCGGGAGGAGGGGATACG.

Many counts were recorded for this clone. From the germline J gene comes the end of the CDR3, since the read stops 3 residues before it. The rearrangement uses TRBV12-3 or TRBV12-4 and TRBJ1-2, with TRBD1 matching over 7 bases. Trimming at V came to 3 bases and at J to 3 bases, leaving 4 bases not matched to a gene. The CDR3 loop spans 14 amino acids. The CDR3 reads CASSFPDRDYGYTF. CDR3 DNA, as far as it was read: TGTGCCAGCAGTTTTCCCGACAGGGACTATGGC.

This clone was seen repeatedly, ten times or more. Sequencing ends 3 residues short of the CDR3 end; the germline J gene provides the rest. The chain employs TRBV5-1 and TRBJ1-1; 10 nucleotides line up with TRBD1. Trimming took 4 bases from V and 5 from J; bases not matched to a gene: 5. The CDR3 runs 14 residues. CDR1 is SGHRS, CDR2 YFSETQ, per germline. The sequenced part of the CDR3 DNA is TGCGCCAGCAGCCGAGACAGGGGGCCTACTGAA. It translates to CASSRDRGPTE. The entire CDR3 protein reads CASSRDRGPTEAFF.

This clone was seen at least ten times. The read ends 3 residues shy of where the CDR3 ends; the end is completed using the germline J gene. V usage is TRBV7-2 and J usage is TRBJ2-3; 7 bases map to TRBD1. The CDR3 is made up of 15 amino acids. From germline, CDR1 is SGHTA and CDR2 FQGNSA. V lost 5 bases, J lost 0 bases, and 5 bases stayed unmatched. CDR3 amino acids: CASSTGQVSTDTQYF. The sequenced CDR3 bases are TGTGCCAGCAGCACAGGACAGGTTAGCACAGATACG.

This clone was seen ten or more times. Incomplete CDR3 DNA: TGTGCCAGACAGGGGCAACCGAACACCGGGGAG. It translates to CARQGQPNTGE. The whole CDR3 is CARQGQPNTGELFF. The rearrangement uses TRBV2 and TRBJ2-2, with TRBD1 matching 7 bases. The CDR3 is cut off 3 residues early in the read; its end comes from the germline J gene. The V segment lost 9 bases and the J segment 0 bases; nucleotides outside the gene matches: 4. CDR3 length equals 14 residues. Germline V gene sequence: CDR1 SNHLY, CDR2 FYNNEI.

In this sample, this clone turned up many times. The DNA read from the CDR3 is TGTGCCAGCAGTGGGTTAGCGGGAGGGGAAGAGACC. This sequence encodes CASSGLAGGEET. The entire CDR3 reads CASSGLAGGEETQYF. This sequence joins TRBV27 and TRBJ2-5, with 11 bases fitting TRBD2. The read halts 3 residues ahead of the CDR3 end, with the missing end drawn from the germline J gene. Germline V gives CDR1 MNHEY, CDR2 SMNVEV (reference sequence). Trimming at V came to 5 bases and at J to 3 bases, leaving 5 bases not matched to a gene. The CDR3 is 15 amino acids.

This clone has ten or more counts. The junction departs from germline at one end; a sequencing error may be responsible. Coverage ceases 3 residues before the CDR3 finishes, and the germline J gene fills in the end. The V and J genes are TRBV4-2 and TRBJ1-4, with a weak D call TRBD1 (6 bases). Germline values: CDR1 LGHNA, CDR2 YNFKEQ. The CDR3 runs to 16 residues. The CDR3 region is CASSQFVGQPNEKLFF. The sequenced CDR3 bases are TGCGCCAGCAGCCAATTTGTTGGACAGCCTAATGAAAAA.

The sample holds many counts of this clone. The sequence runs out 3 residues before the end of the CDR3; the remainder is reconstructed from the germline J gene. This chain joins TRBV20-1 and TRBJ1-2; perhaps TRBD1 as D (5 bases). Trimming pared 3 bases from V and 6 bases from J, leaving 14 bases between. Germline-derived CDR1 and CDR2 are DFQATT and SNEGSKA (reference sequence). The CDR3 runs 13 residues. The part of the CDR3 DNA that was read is TGCAGTGCTAGTAGCAGGGAAAGGCATGGC. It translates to CSASSRERHG. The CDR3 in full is CSASSRERHGYTF.

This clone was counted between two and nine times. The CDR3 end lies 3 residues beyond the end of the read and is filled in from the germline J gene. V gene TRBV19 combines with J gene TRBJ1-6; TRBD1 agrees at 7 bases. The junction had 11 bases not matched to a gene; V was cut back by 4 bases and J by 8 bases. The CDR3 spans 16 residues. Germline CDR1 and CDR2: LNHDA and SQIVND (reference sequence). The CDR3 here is CASSTLRQGGYSPLHF. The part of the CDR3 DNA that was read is TGTGCCAGTAGTACCCTCAGACAGGGAGGGTATTCACCC.

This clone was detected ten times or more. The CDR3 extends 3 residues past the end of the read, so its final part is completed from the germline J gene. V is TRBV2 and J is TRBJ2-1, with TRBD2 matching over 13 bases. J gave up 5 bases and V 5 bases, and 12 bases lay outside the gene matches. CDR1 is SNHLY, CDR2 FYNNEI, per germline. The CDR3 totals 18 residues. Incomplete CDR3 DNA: TGTGCCAGCAGTAGGGGGCGGACGGGACTAGCGGGAAACAATGAG. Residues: CASSRGRTGLAGNNE. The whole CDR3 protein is CASSRGRTGLAGNNEQFF.

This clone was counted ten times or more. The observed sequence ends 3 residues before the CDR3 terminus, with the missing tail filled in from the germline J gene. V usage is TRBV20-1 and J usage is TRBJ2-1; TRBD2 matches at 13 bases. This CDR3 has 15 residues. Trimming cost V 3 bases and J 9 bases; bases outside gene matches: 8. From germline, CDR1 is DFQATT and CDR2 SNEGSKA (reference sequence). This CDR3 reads CSARARTSGGGEQFF. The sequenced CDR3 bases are TGCAGTGCTAGGGCCCGGACTAGCGGGGGAGGTGAG.

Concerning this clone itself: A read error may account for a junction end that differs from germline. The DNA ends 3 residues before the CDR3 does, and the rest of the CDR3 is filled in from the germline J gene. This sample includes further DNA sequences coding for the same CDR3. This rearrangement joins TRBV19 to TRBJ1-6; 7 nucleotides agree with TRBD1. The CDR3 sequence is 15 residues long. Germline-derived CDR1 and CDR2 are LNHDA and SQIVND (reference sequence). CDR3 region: CASCAGTAYNSPLHF. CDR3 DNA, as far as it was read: TGTGCCAGCTGCGCAGGGACAGCCTATAATTCGCCC.

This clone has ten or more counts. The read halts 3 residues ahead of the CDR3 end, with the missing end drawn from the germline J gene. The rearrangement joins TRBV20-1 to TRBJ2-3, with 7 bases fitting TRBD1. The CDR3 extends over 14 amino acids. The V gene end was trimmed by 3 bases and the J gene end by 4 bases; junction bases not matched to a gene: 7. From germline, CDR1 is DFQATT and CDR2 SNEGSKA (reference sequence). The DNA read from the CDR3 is TGCAGTGCTAGCCCGACAGGGCGGGCAGATACG. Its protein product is CSASPTGRADT. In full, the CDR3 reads CSASPTGRADTQYF.

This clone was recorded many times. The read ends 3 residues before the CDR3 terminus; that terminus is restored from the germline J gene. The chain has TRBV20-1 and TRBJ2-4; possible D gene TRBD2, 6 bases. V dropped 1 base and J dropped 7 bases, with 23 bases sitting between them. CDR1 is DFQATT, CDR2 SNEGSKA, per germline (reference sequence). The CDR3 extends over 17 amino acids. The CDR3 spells CSARGGWDSSRGNIQYF. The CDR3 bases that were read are TGCAGTGCTAGAGGAGGCTGGGACTCCAGCAGAGGGAACATT.

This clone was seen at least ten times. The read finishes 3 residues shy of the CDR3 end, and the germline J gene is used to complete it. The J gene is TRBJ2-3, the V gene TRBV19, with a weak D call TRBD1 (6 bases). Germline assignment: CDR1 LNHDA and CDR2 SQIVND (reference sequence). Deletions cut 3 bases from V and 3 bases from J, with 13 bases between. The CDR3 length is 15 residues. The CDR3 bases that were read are TGTGCCAGTAGTATCGGGACACAGGGAACAGATACG. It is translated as CASSIGTQGTDT. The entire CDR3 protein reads CASSIGTQGTDTQYF.

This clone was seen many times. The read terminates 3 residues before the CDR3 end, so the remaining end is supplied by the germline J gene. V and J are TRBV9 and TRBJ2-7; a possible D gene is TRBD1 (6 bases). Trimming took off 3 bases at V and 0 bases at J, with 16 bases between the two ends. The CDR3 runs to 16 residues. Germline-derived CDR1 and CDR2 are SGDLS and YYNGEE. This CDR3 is CASSAGTPPASYEQYF. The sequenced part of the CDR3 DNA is TGTGCCAGCAGCGCGGGGACACCTCCCGCCTCCTACGAG.

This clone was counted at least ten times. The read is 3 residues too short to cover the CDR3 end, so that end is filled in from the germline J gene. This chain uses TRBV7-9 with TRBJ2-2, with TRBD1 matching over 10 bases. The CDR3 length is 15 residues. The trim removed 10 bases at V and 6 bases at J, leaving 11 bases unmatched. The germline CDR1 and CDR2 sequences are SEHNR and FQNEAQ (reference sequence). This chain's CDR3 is CANLEGQGISGELFF. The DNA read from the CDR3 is TGTGCCAACCTGGAGGGACAGGGGATTTCCGGGGAG. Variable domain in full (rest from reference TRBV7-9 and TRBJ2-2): DTGVSQNPRHKITKRGQNVTFRCDPISEHNRLYWYRQTLGQGPEFLTYFQNEAQLEKSRLLSDRFSAERPKGSFSTLEIQRTEQGDSAMYLCANLEGQGISGELFFGEGSRLTVL.

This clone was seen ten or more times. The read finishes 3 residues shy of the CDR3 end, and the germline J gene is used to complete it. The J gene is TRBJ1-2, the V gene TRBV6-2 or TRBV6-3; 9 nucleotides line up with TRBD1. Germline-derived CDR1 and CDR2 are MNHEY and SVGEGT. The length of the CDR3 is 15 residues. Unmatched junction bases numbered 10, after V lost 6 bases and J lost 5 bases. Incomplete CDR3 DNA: TGTGCCAGCAGCTACCGGACAGGGGATTTTTATGGC. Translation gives CASSYRTGDFYG. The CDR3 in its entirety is CASSYRTGDFYGYTF.

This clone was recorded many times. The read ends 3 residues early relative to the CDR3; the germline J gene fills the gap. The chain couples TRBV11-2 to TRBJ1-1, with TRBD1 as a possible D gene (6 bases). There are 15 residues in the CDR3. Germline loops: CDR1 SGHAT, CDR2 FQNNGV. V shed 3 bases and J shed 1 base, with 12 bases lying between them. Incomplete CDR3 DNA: TGTGCCAGCAGCTTCGGACAGTTCCAGAACACTGAA. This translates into CASSFGQFQNTE. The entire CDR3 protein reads CASSFGQFQNTEAFF.